A single sample is the source of the 21 T cell receptor beta chains below, sequenced in a study of CD8+ T cells in alopecia areata. RNA extraction was followed by reverse transcription into cDNA, which acted as the sequencing template. Sequencing used immunoSEQ multiplex PCR; TCRdb keeps in-frame clones, though not all of them. The table includes under 250,000 clones, about 60% detected once. Sample: CD4+ T cells sorted from blood, taken at week 0. The receptors here all came from a human donor with alopecia areata.

The gene calls are TRBV6-5 and TRBJ2-1, with 7 bases that match TRBD2. The V and J ends lost 2 bases and 2 bases, in that order; junction bases with no gene match: 6. The CDR3 has 16 amino acids. Germline V gene sequence: CDR1 MNHEY, CDR2 SVGAGI. The CDR3, as DNA: TGTGCCAGCAGTTACCGCCTAAGCGGGGCCTACAATGAGCAGTTCTTC. This encodes CASSYRLSGAYNEQFF.

V and J are TRBV7-9 and TRBJ1-2; D uncertain. The germline V gene has CDR1 SEHNR and CDR2 FQNEAQ (reference sequence). This CDR3 has 13 residues. V was cut by 0 bases and J by 8 bases, with 10 bases left in between. Here the CDR3 DNA reads TGTGCCAGCAGCTTAGCCAGGCTCCGAGGCTACACCTTC. Amino acids: CASSLARLRGYTF.

The chain recombines TRBV11-2 with TRBJ2-7, with D perhaps matching TRBD1 (5 bases). Germline V gives CDR1 SGHAT, CDR2 FQNNGV. With 4 bases removed from V and 6 bases from J, the gap between germline ends came to 16 bases. CDR3 length equals 14 residues. The CDR3 loop reads CASSSSRGAGEQYF. Here the CDR3 DNA reads TGTGCCAGCAGCTCGTCGCGTGGGGCAGGCGAGCAGTACTTC.

This chain joins TRBV4-1 and TRBJ1-5, with TRBD1 matching 7 bases. The CDR3 covers 18 residues. Germline CDR1 and CDR2: MGHRA and YSYEKL. Losses at the gene ends were 1 base for V and 0 bases for J; bases not matched to a gene: 9. This CDR3 is CASSQADLTGNSNQPQHF. In DNA, the CDR3 is TGCGCCAGCAGCCAAGCGGACTTGACAGGGAATAGCAATCAGCCCCAGCATTTT.

The chain recombines TRBV20-1 with TRBJ2-7; no clear D gene. The CDR3 has 11 amino acids. CDR1 is DFQATT and CDR2 is SNEGSKA in the germline V gene (reference sequence). In DNA, the CDR3 is TGCGGGGTCCCGCTTTCCTACGAGCAGTACTTC. It translates to CGVPLSYEQYF.

The chain links TRBV9 to TRBJ2-1; the D gene is possibly TRBD2 (6 bases). The germline gives CDR1 SGDLS, CDR2 YYNGEE. The V gene lost 3 bases and the J gene lost 1 base, with 20 bases spanning the gap. CDR3 size: 18 residues. This CDR3 is CASSATQLTSYSYNEQFF. In DNA form, the CDR3 reads TGTGCCAGCAGCGCCACTCAACTCACTAGCTATTCCTACAATGAGCAGTTCTTC. Using reference TRBV9 and TRBJ2-1 for the parts outside the CDR3, the full variable domain is DSGVTQTPKHLITATGQRVTLRCSPRSGDLSVYWYQQSLDQGLQFLIQYYNGEERAKGNILERFSAQQFPDLHSELNLSSLELGDSALYFCASSATQLTSYSYNEQFFGPGTRLTVL.

V is TRBV7-9 and J is TRBJ2-7; no clear D. Germline V CDR1 and CDR2: SEHNR, FQNEAQ (reference sequence). This CDR3 contains 11 residues. V was shortened by 3 bases and J by 2 bases, with 2 bases between the two germline ends. The CDR3 sequence: CASSLTYEQYF. The CDR3 DNA reads TGTGCCAGCAGCTTGACCTACGAGCAGTACTTC.

This clone was seen a few times. The V and J genes are TRBV10-3 and TRBJ2-3; the D gene is possibly TRBD2 (7 bases). The V gene lost 8 bases and the J gene lost 2 bases, with 11 bases spanning the gap. The CDR3 is made up of 13 amino acids. Germline loops: CDR1 ENHRY, CDR2 SYGVKD. CDR3 amino acids: CAIAGAYTDTQYF. Written as DNA, the CDR3 is TGTGCCATCGCGGGGGCGTACACAGATACGCAGTATTTT.

This rearrangement joins TRBV18 to TRBJ1-6; D ambiguous. V was pared by 2 bases and J by 9 bases, with 11 bases between. The germline CDR1 and CDR2 sequences are KGHSH and LQKENI. This CDR3 spans 14 amino acids. CDR3 in amino acids: CASSPGGVGSPLHF. The CDR3 DNA is TGTGCCAGCTCACCAGGAGGTGTCGGTTCACCCCTCCACTTT.

V and J are TRBV7-2 and TRBJ2-7, with TRBD2 matching over 8 bases. Germline assignment: CDR1 SGHTA and CDR2 FQGNSA. V dropped 4 bases and J dropped 3; count of bases not matched to a gene: 8. The CDR3 is 15 residues long. The chain's CDR3 is CASSSHSGGLYEQYF. CDR3 nucleotide sequence: TGTGCCAGCAGCTCACACAGCGGGGGACTCTACGAGCAGTACTTC.

This clone turned up a few times. As DNA, the CDR3 is TGCAGCGCCGGGGACTGGTCCTACGAGCAGTACTTC. It specifies CSAGDWSYEQYF. The rearrangement uses TRBV29-1 and TRBJ2-5, with D tentatively TRBD2 (6 bases). The J call could be wrong; TRBJ2-7 is a better fit for the DNA end. The V gene's germline CDR1 is SQVTM and CDR2 ANQGSEA. This CDR3 is built from 12 residues.

The V and J genes are TRBV5-1 and TRBJ1-1; D unresolved. Germline loops: CDR1 SGHRS, CDR2 YFSETQ. Trimming took 3 bases from V and 6 from J, leaving 12 bases between them. The CDR3 covers 13 residues. This CDR3 reads CASSWGSGSEAFF. The CDR3, as DNA: TGCGCCAGCAGCTGGGGATCGGGTTCTGAAGCTTTCTTT.

Only a few counts were recorded for this clone. This sequence joins TRBV5-1 and TRBJ2-1; D uncertain. The germline CDR1 and CDR2 sequences are SGHRS and YFSETQ. This CDR3 is built from 13 residues. V was clipped by 3 bases and J by 9 bases, with 13 bases between them. The DNA for the CDR3 is TGCGCCAGCAGCTACGATGGCCGCGGTGAGCAGTTCTTC. Amino acid sequence: CASSYDGRGEQFF.

The J gene is TRBJ1-1, the V gene TRBV5-1; no clear D gene. Trimming left V 4 bases short and J 1 base short, with 11 bases between. Germline-derived CDR1 and CDR2 are SGHRS and YFSETQ. This CDR3 spans 14 amino acids. CDR3 loop: CASSPGHGNTEAFF. DNA for the CDR3: TGCGCCAGCAGCCCGGGCCACGGGAACACTGAAGCTTTCTTT.

The V gene is TRBV4-1, the J gene TRBJ2-2; tentatively, D is TRBD2 (6 bases). The CDR3 has 17 residues. Per germline, CDR1 MGHRA and CDR2 YSYEKL. Trimming took off 5 bases at V and 5 bases at J, with 21 bases between the two ends. The CDR3 loop reads CASSIPPRGQTTGELFF. The CDR3 bases are TGCGCCAGCAGCATCCCCCCGCGGGGTCAAACGACCGGGGAGCTGTTTTTT.

In the case of this clone: Other nucleotide sequences from this sample produce the same CDR3. The chain combines TRBV5-1 with TRBJ2-5, with 8 bases lining up with TRBD2. The CDR3 runs to 14 residues. Per germline, CDR1 SGHRS and CDR2 YFSETQ. Trimming took 4 bases from V and 1 from J; bases not matched to a gene: 3. In DNA form, the CDR3 reads TGCGCCAGCAGCCTAACTAGCGGCCAAGAGACCCAGTACTTC. The encoded protein is CASSLTSGQETQYF.

The genes are TRBV27 and TRBJ2-3, with TRBD1 as a possible D gene (6 bases). CDR1 is MNHEY, CDR2 SMNVEV, per germline (reference sequence). This CDR3 is built from 14 residues. V was trimmed by 3 bases and J by 7 bases, leaving 14 bases between them. The CDR3 loop is CASSFTGRDNTQYF. In DNA form, the CDR3 reads TGTGCCAGCAGTTTCACAGGGCGAGATAATACGCAGTATTTT.

V gene TRBV30 combines with J gene TRBJ2-2; 9 bases align to TRBD2. CDR3 length equals 14 residues. The germline CDR1 and CDR2 sequences are GTSNPN and SVGIG (reference sequence). The CDR3 loop is CASGSGRNTGELFF. The CDR3 DNA follows: TGTGCTAGCGGGAGCGGTAGGAACACCGGGGAGCTGTTTTTT.

This clone turned up a few times. The V call is TRBV30, the J call TRBJ1-1, with 7 bases aligning to TRBD1. Unmatched junction bases numbered 5, after V lost 3 bases and J lost 10 bases. The CDR3 loop spans 11 amino acids. Germline V gene lookup returns CDR1 GTSNPN and CDR2 SVGIG (reference sequence). The CDR3, as DNA: TGTGCCTGGAGCAAGGGGGCTGGAGCTTTCTTT. Translation: CAWSKGAGAFF.

J is TRBJ2-3 and V is TRBV27; 15 positions match TRBD2. V was clipped by 6 bases and J by 9 bases; unmatched bases: 7. The CDR3 runs 15 residues. Germline CDR1 MNHEY, CDR2 SMNVEV (reference sequence). The CDR3 region has the DNA TGTGCCAGCAGCTGGGGACTAGCGGGGGGAGGCACGCAGTATTTT. Its protein is CASSWGLAGGGTQYF.

The chain links TRBV30 to TRBJ1-4; no clear D. This CDR3 has 12 amino acids. Looked up from germline, CDR1 is GTSNPN and CDR2 is SVGIG (reference sequence). The ends were cut back, 5 bases at V and 11 bases at J, with 15 bases in the middle. This CDR3 is CAWSTPPRKLFF. The CDR3 DNA sequence: TGTGCCTGGTCGACTCCACCTAGGAAACTGTTTTTT.